Given below is one TCR beta chain in context. Its target is not known. The V gene lost 1 base and the J gene lost 0 bases, with 21 bases spanning the gap. The CDR3 length is 19 residues. Germline V gene lookup returns CDR1 SGHTA and CDR2 FQGNSA. These data belong to a study of STAT5B mutations in CD4+ large granular lymphocyte leukemia. Study results and caveats: Patient CD4-sorted repertoires stayed more clonal than healthy ones after leukemic-clone removal. Main leukemic clonotypes were patient-specific, but under 30% appeared at low frequency elsewhere. Top patient clones used TRBV06 genes more often: 8/27 versus 2/35 in controls. The CD4+ versus CD8+ T-LGLL clonality difference may reflect limited sample size.

Libraries were prepared by immunoSEQ multiplex PCR; TCRdb keeps only in-frame clonotypes and omits some of them. The sample includes around 24,000 clones, 74% of them seen just once. This chain joins TRBV7-2 and TRBJ1-1; the D is unclear. The clonotype was recovered from a human donor in good health. Material for sequencing was CD4+ T cells from blood buffy coats. The CDR3 is CASSLERATGPTMNTEAFF. CDR3 nucleotide sequence: TGTGCCAGCAGCTTAGAGAGGGCGACGGGCCCCACCATGAACACTGAAGCTTTCTTT.